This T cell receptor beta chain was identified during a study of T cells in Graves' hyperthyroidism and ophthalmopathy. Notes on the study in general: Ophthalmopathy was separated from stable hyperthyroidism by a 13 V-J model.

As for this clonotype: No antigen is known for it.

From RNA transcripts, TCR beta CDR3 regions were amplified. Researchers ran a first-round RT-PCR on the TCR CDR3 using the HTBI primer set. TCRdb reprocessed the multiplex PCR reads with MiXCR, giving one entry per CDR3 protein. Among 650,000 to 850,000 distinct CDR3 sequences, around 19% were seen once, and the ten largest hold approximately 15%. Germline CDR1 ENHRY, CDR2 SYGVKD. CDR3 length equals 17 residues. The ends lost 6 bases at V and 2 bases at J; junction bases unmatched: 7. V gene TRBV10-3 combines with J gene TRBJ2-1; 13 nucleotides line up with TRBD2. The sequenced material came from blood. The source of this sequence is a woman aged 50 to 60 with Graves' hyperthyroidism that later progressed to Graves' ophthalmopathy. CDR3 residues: CAIREGTSGAPYNEQFF. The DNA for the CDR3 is TGTGCCATCAGAGAAGGGACTAGCGGGGCACCCTACAATGAGCAGTTCTTC.